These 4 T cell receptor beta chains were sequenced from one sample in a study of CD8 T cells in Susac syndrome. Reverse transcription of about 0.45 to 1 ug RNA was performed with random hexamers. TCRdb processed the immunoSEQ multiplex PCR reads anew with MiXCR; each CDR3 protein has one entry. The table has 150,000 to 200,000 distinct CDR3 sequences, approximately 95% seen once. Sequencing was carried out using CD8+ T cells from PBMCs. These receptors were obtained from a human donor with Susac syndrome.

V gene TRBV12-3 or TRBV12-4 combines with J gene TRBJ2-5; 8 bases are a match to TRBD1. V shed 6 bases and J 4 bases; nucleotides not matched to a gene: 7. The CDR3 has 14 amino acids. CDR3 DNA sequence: TGTGCCAGCAGCAGACGGACAGGGCGAGAGACCCAGTACTTC. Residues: CASSRRTGRETQYF.

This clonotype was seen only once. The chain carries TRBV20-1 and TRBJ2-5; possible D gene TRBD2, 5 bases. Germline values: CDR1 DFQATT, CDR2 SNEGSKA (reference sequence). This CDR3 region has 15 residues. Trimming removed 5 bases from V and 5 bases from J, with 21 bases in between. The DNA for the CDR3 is TGCAGTGCTCCAACCAAGAGAGCGGTAGGGGAGACCCAGTACTTC. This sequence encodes CSAPTKRAVGETQYF.

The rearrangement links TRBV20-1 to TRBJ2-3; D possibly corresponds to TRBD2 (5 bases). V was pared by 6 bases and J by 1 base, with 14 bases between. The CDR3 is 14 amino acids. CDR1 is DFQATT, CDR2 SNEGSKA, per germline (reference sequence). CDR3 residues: CSAQADPGTDTQYF. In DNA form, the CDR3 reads TGCAGTGCCCAAGCGGACCCAGGCACAGATACGCAGTATTTT.

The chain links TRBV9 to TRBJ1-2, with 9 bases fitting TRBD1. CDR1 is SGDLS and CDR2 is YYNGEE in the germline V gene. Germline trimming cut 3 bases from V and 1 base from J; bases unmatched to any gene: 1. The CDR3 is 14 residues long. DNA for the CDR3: TGTGCCAGCAGCGGACAGGGGGGTAACTATGGCTACACCTTC. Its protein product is CASSGQGGNYGYTF.